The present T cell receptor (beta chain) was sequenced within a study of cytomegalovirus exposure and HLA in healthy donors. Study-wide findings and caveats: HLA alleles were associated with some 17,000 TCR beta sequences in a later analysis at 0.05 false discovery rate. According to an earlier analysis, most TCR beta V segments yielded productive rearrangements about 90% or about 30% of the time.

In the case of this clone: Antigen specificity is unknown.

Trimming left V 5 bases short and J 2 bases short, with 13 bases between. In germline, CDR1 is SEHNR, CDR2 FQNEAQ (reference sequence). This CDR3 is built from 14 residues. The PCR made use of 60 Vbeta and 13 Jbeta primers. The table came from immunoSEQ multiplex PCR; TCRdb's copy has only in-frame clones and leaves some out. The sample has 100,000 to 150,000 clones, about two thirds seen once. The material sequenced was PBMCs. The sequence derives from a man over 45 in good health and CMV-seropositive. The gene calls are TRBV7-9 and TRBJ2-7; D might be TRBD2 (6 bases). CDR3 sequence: CASSRTNGTYEQYF. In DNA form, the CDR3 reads TGTGCCAGCAGCCGGACTAACGGGACCTACGAGCAGTACTTC.